This TCR beta chain was retrieved from a study of control samples from healthy donors and cancer patients. The assay was immunoSEQ multiplex PCR, and TCRdb's table has in-frame clones only and misses some. The repertoire holds approximately 140,000 clones, with 91% as singletons. This CDR3 contains 15 residues. The germline V gene encodes CDR1 MDHEN and CDR2 SYDVKM. V lost 6 bases and J lost 6, with 20 bases in between. The chain carries TRBV28 and TRBJ1-2; D is perhaps TRBD1 (6 bases). The origin of this receptor is a young man in good health. Sequenced input: blood. The CDR3 bases are TGTGCCAGCAGCACCTTCAGGGGCCTCCAGGATGGCTACACCTTC. Its protein product is CASSTFRGLQDGYTF.